The rows below give T cell receptor beta chains drawn from one sample of a study of cytomegalovirus exposure and HLA in healthy donors. TCRdb keeps only in-frame clones here, not all; method: immunoSEQ multiplex PCR. The data show about 250,000 clones, roughly 78% seen once. Sample: PBMCs. These receptors were collected from a boy between 10 and 17 years old in good health and CMV-seronegative. Both conserved end residues are part of each CDR3. The D gene is left open where the match is weak. Rows may omit the clone size; those that give it use once, few, many or a size class.

.	TRBJ2-5	TRBV7-9	.	TGTGCCAGCAGCTTTCCCCCCCGGCAGGGCGGCCAAGAGACCCAGTACTTC	CASSFPPRQGGQETQYF
.	TRBJ2-7	TRBV30	.	TGTGCCTGGAATCCGGGGGTAACCTACGAGCAGTACTTC	CAWNPGVTYEQYF
TRBD1	TRBJ2-7	TRBV28	few	TGTGCCAGCATCGCATATCCGGGACAGAGAGCCTACGAGCAGTACTTC	CASIAYPGQRAYEQYF
.	TRBJ1-6	TRBV5-1	few	TGCGCCAGCACCCCCCCGGGTGGGGGGGCCCTCCACTTT	CASTPPGGGALHF
.	TRBJ1-1	TRBV6-5	.	TGTGCCAGCGGCAGGTATTTCGCTGAAGCTTTCTTT	CASGRYFAEAFF
.	TRBJ2-3	TRBV19	.	TGTGCCAGTAGTATATCAGGGGTTAAAGATACGCAGTATTTT	CASSISGVKDTQYF
TRBD2	TRBJ2-2	TRBV10-1	.	TGCGCCAGCAGTGACTTAGCGGGAGGGCCGCACACCGGGGAGCTGTTTTTT	CASSDLAGGPHTGELFF
.	TRBJ1-1	TRBV10-2	.	TGCGCCAGCAGTGAGTTGGCGGGGATTGAAGCTTTCTTT	CASSELAGIEAFF
.	TRBJ1-1	TRBV30	.	TGTGCCTGGAGTGACCTGACTGGGGAAGCTTTCTTT	CAWSDLTGEAFF
.	TRBJ1-3	TRBV18	few	TGTGCCAGCTCACCCCCCGGACTGGGCAGCTCTGGAAACACCATATATTTT	CASSPPGLGSSGNTIYF
TRBD1	TRBJ2-7	TRBV5-1	.	TGCGCCAGCAGCCTTGTGGACAGGACGACCTACGAGCAGTACTTC	CASSLVDRTTYEQYF
TRBD1	TRBJ2-7	TRBV25-1	.	TGTGCCAGCAGTGATAATCCGGATCCGACAGGGGCCGAGCAGTACTTC	CASSDNPDPTGAEQYF
.	TRBJ2-7	TRBV7-9	.	TGTGCCAGCAGCTCTACAGGGCCGGACGAGCAGTACTTC	CASSSTGPDEQYF
.	TRBJ1-2	TRBV19	.	TGTGCCAGTAGTGTCGACAGACACTATGGCTACACCTTC	CASSVDRHYGYTF
.	TRBJ2-1	TRBV16	.	TGTGCCAGCAGCCATCTCAAACAGGCGAACTACAATGAGCAGTTCTTC	CASSHLKQANYNEQFF
TRBD1	TRBJ2-7	TRBV2	.	TGTGCCAGCAGTCTTTTCGGACAGGGGGCGACCGAGCAGTACTTC	CASSLFGQGATEQYF
TRBD1	TRBJ2-3	TRBV10-3	.	TGTGCCATCAGCCGGGACAGGGGGGTTGCAGATACGCAGTATTTT	CAISRDRGVADTQYF
.	TRBJ1-2	TRBV11-3	.	TGTGCCAGCAGCTTAGATTGGGCTGGCTACACCTTC	CASSLDWAGYTF
.	TRBJ2-3	TRBV28	.	TGTGCCAGCAGTCTCCCCGAAGCCCCGCAGTATTTT	CASSLPEAPQYF
TRBD1	TRBJ1-1	TRBV4-1	.	TGCGCCAGCAGCCAAAGACAGGGTTGGACTGAAGCTTTCTTT	CASSQRQGWTEAFF
.	TRBJ2-7	TRBV19	few	TGTGCCAGTAGTATAAGGCAGGAAGTCTACGAGCAGTACTTC	CASSIRQEVYEQYF
TRBD2	TRBJ2-3	TRBV5-1	.	TGCGCCAGCAGCTTGTCGACTAGCGGTAGCACAGATACGCAGTATTTT	CASSLSTSGSTDTQYF
TRBD2	TRBJ2-7	TRBV7-9	.	TGTGCCAGCAGCCCGGTGGGACTAGCGCCCTACGAGCAGTACTTC	CASSPVGLAPYEQYF
TRBD2	TRBJ2-7	TRBV11-3	.	TGTGCCAGCAGCTTAGATCCTAGCGGGAGTAGGTACGAGCAGTACTTC	CASSLDPSGSRYEQYF
.	TRBJ1-1	TRBV9	.	TGTGCCAGCAGCGCAGTGTTGGGGGGCACTGAAGCTTTCTTT	CASSAVLGGTEAFF
.	TRBJ2-7	TRBV11-2	.	TGTGCCAGCAGCTCAAGGACAGGGGTTGGCGGGGGGGCGGGGGAGCAGTACTTC	CASSSRTGVGGGAGEQYF
.	TRBJ1-1	TRBV21-1	few	TGTGCCAGGGCCTTCAGGGGGGCAACGGCTTTCTTT	CARAFRGATAFF
TRBD2	TRBJ2-3	TRBV29-1	.	TGCAGCGTTGAAGATATCGGGAGCGGGGGCACAGATACGCAGTATTTT	CSVEDIGSGGTDTQYF
.	TRBJ1-1	TRBV6-5	.	TGTGCCAGCACCCGACGGGCTGAAGCTTTCTTT	CASTRRAEAFF
TRBD2	TRBJ2-1	TRBV9	.	TGTGCCAGCAGCCAAACCAGACTAGCGGGCTCCTACAATGAGCAGTTCTTC	CASSQTRLAGSYNEQFF
TRBD1	TRBJ1-5	TRBV6-5	.	TGTGCCAGCAGTTCTACAGGGTTAGGGGGCCAGCCCCAGCATTTT	CASSSTGLGGQPQHF
.	TRBJ2-3	TRBV7-7	.	TGTGCCAGCAGCTTAGCTCCGGGGGCAGATACGCAGTATTTT	CASSLAPGADTQYF
.	TRBJ2-5	TRBV7-2	.	TGTGCCAGCAGCCTTTCCCGAGAGACCCAGTACTTC	CASSLSRETQYF
.	TRBJ2-2	TRBV7-9	few	TGTGCCAGCAGCTTAGGGCCTCCGGAGACCGGGGAGCTGTTTTTT	CASSLGPPETGELFF
.	TRBJ2-7	TRBV10-1	.	TGCGCCAACAGTGAGTCGCGAGTGCTTTACGAGCAGTACTTC	CANSESRVLYEQYF
.	TRBJ1-1	TRBV9	.	TGTGCCAGCAGCGCGATGTCTATGAACACTGAAGCTTTCTTT	CASSAMSMNTEAFF
.	TRBJ2-7	TRBV6-5	once	TGTGCCAGCAGTTCCACAGGCCTCTCCTACGAGCAGTACTTC	CASSSTGLSYEQYF